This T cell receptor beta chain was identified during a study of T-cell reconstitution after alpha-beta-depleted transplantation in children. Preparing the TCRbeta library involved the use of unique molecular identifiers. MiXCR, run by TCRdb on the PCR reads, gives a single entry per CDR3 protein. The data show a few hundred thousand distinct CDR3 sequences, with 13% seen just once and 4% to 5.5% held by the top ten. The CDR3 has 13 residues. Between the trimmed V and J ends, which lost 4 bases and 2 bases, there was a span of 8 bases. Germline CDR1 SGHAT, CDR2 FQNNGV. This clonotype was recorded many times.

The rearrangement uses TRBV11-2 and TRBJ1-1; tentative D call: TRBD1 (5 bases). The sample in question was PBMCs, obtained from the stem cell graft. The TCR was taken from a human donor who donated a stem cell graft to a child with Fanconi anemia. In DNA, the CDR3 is TGTGCCAGCAGCTCCGACAGAAACACTGAAGCTTTCTTT. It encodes CASSSDRNTEAFF.